Shown below are 27 T cell receptor beta chains from a single sample sequenced in a study of cytomegalovirus exposure and HLA in healthy donors. 60 Vbeta and 13 Jbeta primers were used in PCR. Measured with immunoSEQ multiplex PCR; TCRdb has only the in-frame clones, and not every one. The data show 100,000 to 150,000 clones, around 81% seen once. The sample was PBMCs. These receptors were obtained from a female donor in good health and CMV-seronegative.

This clone occurred a few times. V gene TRBV6-1 combines with J gene TRBJ2-1, with D hard to call. Germline V gives CDR1 MNHNS, CDR2 SASEGT. This CDR3 has 14 amino acids. V dropped 1 base and J dropped 8 bases, with 12 bases sitting between them. The CDR3 DNA follows: TGTGCCAGCAGTGAAGGCAGACTCCGATATGAGCAGTTCTTC. This sequence encodes CASSEGRLRYEQFF.

In this sample, this clone turned up once. The V call is TRBV7-4, the J call TRBJ1-3, with D unclear. Deletions cut 2 bases from V and 8 bases from J, with 16 bases between. CDR1 is SGHVT, CDR2 SQSDAQ, per germline. The CDR3 length is 15 residues. The CDR3 loop reads CASSLKSAGLHTIYF. For the CDR3, the DNA is TGTGCCAGCAGCTTAAAGTCGGCAGGACTCCACACCATATATTTT. Full variable domain (rest looked up from reference TRBV7-4 and TRBJ1-3): GAGVSQSPRYKVAKRGRDVALRCDSISGHVTLYWYRQTLGQGSEVLTYSQSDAQRDKSGRPSGRFSAERPERSVSTLKIQRTEQGDSAVYLCASSLKSAGLHTIYFGEGSWLTVV.

For the CDR3, the DNA is TGTGCCAGCGGAACAGGGGGCGCTACCTACGAGCAGTACTTC. This translates into CASGTGGATYEQYF. The chain employs TRBV28 and TRBJ2-5; 9 positions match TRBD1. The DNA end favors TRBJ2-7, so the J call may be wrong. The germline V gene encodes CDR1 MDHEN and CDR2 SYDVKM. The CDR3 covers 14 residues.

The table lists this clone with a few counts. This chain links TRBV19 with TRBJ1-5; D is possibly TRBD1 (5 bases). V lost 3 bases and J 8 bases, leaving 20 bases between the germline ends. The CDR3 has 16 residues. CDR1 LNHDA and CDR2 SQIVND come from the germline V gene (reference sequence). CDR3: CASSIGAAPLSEPQHF. DNA for the CDR3: TGTGCCAGTAGTATTGGGGCAGCTCCTTTATCGGAGCCCCAGCATTTT.

The chain recombines TRBV5-6 with TRBJ1-4; 9 nucleotides line up with TRBD1. The CDR3 consists of 14 residues. The ends lost 4 bases at V and 16 bases at J; junction bases unmatched: 14. CDR1 SGHDT and CDR2 YYEEEE come from the germline V gene. DNA of the CDR3: TGTGCCAGCAGCACCCCGGGACAGGGCAGGGTGGCGTTTTTT. It translates to CASSTPGQGRVAFF.

This chain uses TRBV6-5 with TRBJ2-5; possible D gene TRBD1, 5 bases. This CDR3 is 14 amino acids long. CDR1 and CDR2 (germline): MNHEY, SVGAGI. Between the trimmed V and J ends, which lost 5 bases and 11 bases, there was a span of 21 bases. The CDR3 here is CASSQTNQGGEQYF. The CDR3 coding sequence is TGTGCCAGCAGTCAAACCAATCAGGGTGGTGAGCAGTACTTC.

V gene TRBV9 combines with J gene TRBJ2-1, with a weak D call TRBD2 (6 bases). This CDR3 contains 15 residues. Deletions cut 3 bases from V and 2 bases from J, with 12 bases between. Germline V lookup: CDR1 SGDLS, CDR2 YYNGEE. CDR3 amino acids: CASSASGVTYNEQFF. Here the CDR3 DNA reads TGTGCCAGCAGCGCCTCGGGAGTTACCTACAATGAGCAGTTCTTC.

The chain recombines TRBV14 with TRBJ2-3, with TRBD1 matching 7 bases. From germline, CDR1 is SGHDN and CDR2 FVKESK. This CDR3 has 15 residues. V gave up 4 bases and J gave up 4 bases; unmatched junction bases: 8. The CDR3 sequence is CASSRQGVRADTQYF. CDR3 DNA: TGTGCCAGCAGCCGCCAGGGGGTTCGGGCAGATACGCAGTATTTT.

This clone came up once. The chain carries TRBV5-1 and TRBJ2-5; D call uncertain. This CDR3 has 12 amino acids. The V gene's germline CDR1 is SGHRS and CDR2 YFSETQ. V lost 1 base and J 4 bases, leaving 5 bases between the germline ends. The CDR3 loop reads CASSLSLETQYF. The CDR3 region has the DNA TGCGCCAGCAGCTTGTCGTTAGAGACCCAGTACTTC.

In nucleotides, the CDR3 is TGTGCCAGCAGCTTAGTCGGGAGCCAAGCTTTCTTT. Translating gives CASSLVGSQAFF. The chain joins TRBV7-9 to TRBJ1-1; no reliable D call. V dropped 1 base and J dropped 9 bases, with 9 bases sitting between them. This CDR3 has 12 residues. Germline V gene data show CDR1 as SEHNR and CDR2 as FQNEAQ (reference sequence).

V is TRBV6-5 and J is TRBJ2-3; 7 nucleotides match TRBD2. The V and J ends lost 6 bases and 1 base, in that order; junction bases with no gene match: 4. Per the germline V gene, CDR1 is MNHEY and CDR2 is SVGAGI. The CDR3 is 14 amino acids. The CDR3 loop is CASRPSGGTDTQYF. CDR3 in DNA: TGTGCCAGCAGACCGAGCGGGGGCACAGATACGCAGTATTTT.

The chain employs TRBV7-6 and TRBJ1-4; the D gene is possibly TRBD1 (5 bases). With 5 bases removed from V and 8 bases from J, the gap between germline ends came to 18 bases. The CDR3 has 15 amino acids. Per germline, CDR1 SGHVS and CDR2 FNYEAQ. In nucleotides, the CDR3 is TGTGCCAGCAGCCCCCAACAGGCCGGGGGGGAAAAACTGTTTTTT. It translates to CASSPQQAGGEKLFF.

This chain uses TRBV6-5 with TRBJ1-1, with D tentatively TRBD1 (5 bases). Germline CDR1 MNHEY, CDR2 SVGAGI. The CDR3 runs to 13 residues. The germline V and J ends were trimmed by 6 bases and 7 bases, with 15 bases remaining between them. CDR3 loop: CASSQPQGVEAFF. The CDR3 nucleotides are TGTGCCAGCAGCCAACCGCAAGGGGTTGAAGCTTTCTTT.

The chain employs TRBV5-6 and TRBJ2-4, with D possibly being TRBD1 (6 bases). Germline lookup yields CDR1 SGHDT and CDR2 YYEEEE. CDR3 length: 15 residues. V was shortened by 1 base and J by 2 bases, with 10 bases between the two germline ends. CDR3: CASSLYQGTKNIQYF. The DNA for the CDR3 is TGTGCCAGCAGCTTGTATCAGGGGACCAAAAACATTCAGTACTTC.

The chain uses TRBV6-1 and TRBJ2-1; TRBD1 might be the D (5 bases). The CDR3 runs 15 residues. Germline V gene data show CDR1 as MNHNS and CDR2 as SASEGT. V lost 6 bases, J lost 0 bases, and 12 bases lay in between. In DNA, the CDR3 is TGTGCCAGCAGACAGGACGGAACCTCCTACAATGAGCAGTTCTTC. It yields the protein CASRQDGTSYNEQFF.

The gene calls are TRBV4-1 and TRBJ2-2; TRBD1 matches at 7 bases. This CDR3 is 16 amino acids long. Per the germline V gene, CDR1 is MGHRA and CDR2 is YSYEKL. After removal of 2 bases from V and 1 base from J, the junction contained 4 bases not matched to a gene. This CDR3 reads CASSQWTGWNTGELFF. The CDR3 nucleotides are TGCGCCAGCAGCCAATGGACAGGTTGGAACACCGGGGAGCTGTTTTTT.

In its sample, this clone was seen once. The V gene is TRBV7-9, the J gene TRBJ1-2, with D possibly being TRBD1 (6 bases). Germline CDR1 is SEHNR and CDR2 is FQNEAQ (reference sequence). The V and J ends lost 5 bases and 3 bases respectively, with 13 bases between them. The CDR3 covers 14 residues. This CDR3 reads CASSLLGADYGYTF. The CDR3 DNA is TGTGCCAGCAGCCTCTTGGGGGCGGACTATGGCTACACCTTC.

The chain joins TRBV6-5 to TRBJ1-5, with D unresolved. The CDR3 covers 15 residues. Trimming took off 0 bases at V and 4 bases at J, with 10 bases between the two ends. Germline V CDR1 and CDR2: MNHEY, SVGAGI. CDR3 bases: TGTGCCAGCAGTTACTCCCGGGGTGCAAATCAGCCCCAGCATTTT. It encodes CASSYSRGANQPQHF.

This sequence joins TRBV4-1 and TRBJ1-5; D may be TRBD1 (5 bases). V lost 0 bases and J 8 bases, leaving 14 bases between the germline ends. CDR3 length: 15 residues. Germline CDR1 is MGHRA and CDR2 is YSYEKL. The CDR3 here is CASSQDGAGLEPQHF. CDR3 bases: TGCGCCAGCAGCCAAGATGGGGCAGGCTTGGAGCCCCAGCATTTT.

Points on this clone: One junction end does not reproduce the germline sequence, and a read error may be involved. This chain connects TRBV4-2 to TRBJ2-7; 8 positions match TRBD2. CDR1 and CDR2 from the germline V gene are LGHNA and YNFKEQ. The CDR3 totals 16 residues. The CDR3 sequence is CASSQDVSGAYYGQYF. CDR3 in DNA: TGTGCCAGCAGCCAAGATGTTAGCGGGGCCTACTACGGGCAGTACTTC.

This chain joins TRBV5-1 and TRBJ2-3; D is perhaps TRBD2 (7 bases). The CDR3 length is 15 residues. Trimming shortened V by 1 base and J by 6 bases, and 15 bases separated the two germline ends. Germline V gives CDR1 SGHRS, CDR2 YFSETQ. CDR3 sequence (DNA): TGCGCCAGCAGCTTGCGGGGGGCACCGGGGGATACGCAGTATTTT. It encodes CASSLRGAPGDTQYF.

This chain uses TRBV30 with TRBJ1-1, with D unclear. Trimming took 2 bases from V and 4 from J, leaving 11 bases between them. The CDR3 runs to 13 residues. Germline V gene data show CDR1 as GTSNPN and CDR2 as SVGIG (reference sequence). CDR3 loop: CAWSLGRSTEAFF. The CDR3 DNA is TGTGCCTGGAGTTTAGGGAGGAGCACTGAAGCTTTCTTT. Looking up the rest from reference TRBV30 and TRBJ1-1 gives the full variable domain: SQTIHQWPATLVQPVGSPLSLECTVEGTSNPNLYWYRQAAGRGLQLLFYSVGIGQISSEVPQNLSASRPQDRQFILSSKKLLLSDSGFYLCAWSLGRSTEAFFGQGTRLTVV.

The chain is built from TRBV25-1 and TRBJ1-4, with D hard to call. V lost 3 bases, J lost 3 bases, and 11 bases lay in between. Germline V gene lookup returns CDR1 MGHDK and CDR2 SYGVNS. This CDR3 region has 15 residues. DNA for the CDR3: TGTGCCAGCAGTGACCACTCAGGCTCTAATGAAAAACTGTTTTTT. Protein: CASSDHSGSNEKLFF. Variable domain in full (rest from reference TRBV25-1 and TRBJ1-4): EADIYQTPRYLVIGTGKKITLECSQTMGHDKMYWYQQDPGMELHLIHYSYGVNSTEKGDLSSESTVSRIRTEHFPLTLESARPSHTSQYLCASSDHSGSNEKLFFGSGTQLSVL.

The chain uses TRBV19 and TRBJ2-5; D gene unclear. The CDR3 extends over 15 amino acids. V lost 3 bases and J 2 bases, leaving 13 bases between the germline ends. CDR1 and CDR2 (germline): LNHDA, SQIVND (reference sequence). CDR3 residues: CASSMPQAQQETQYF. In DNA, the CDR3 is TGTGCCAGTAGTATGCCCCAGGCGCAGCAAGAGACCCAGTACTTC.

In nucleotides, the CDR3 is TGCGCCAGCAGCCAAGGGACAGGGATCTACGAGCAGTACTTC. Protein sequence: CASSQGTGIYEQYF. V usage is TRBV4-1 and J usage is TRBJ2-7, with TRBD1 matching 8 bases. This CDR3 has 14 residues. CDR1 MGHRA and CDR2 YSYEKL come from the germline V gene. V shed 1 base, J shed 3 bases, and the junction held 2 bases outside the gene matches.

The CDR3 here is CASNQQGFTDYGYTF. CDR3 bases: TGTGCCAGTAATCAACAGGGTTTTACAGACTATGGCTACACCTTC. The chain employs TRBV19 and TRBJ1-2; TRBD1 might be the D (6 bases). Germline V gene sequence: CDR1 LNHDA, CDR2 SQIVND (reference sequence). V shed 7 bases and J shed 3 bases, with 18 bases lying between them. The CDR3 is 15 residues long.

The chain employs TRBV5-6 and TRBJ2-1; D is unresolved. The germline V gene has CDR1 SGHDT and CDR2 YYEEEE. The CDR3 contains 15 residues. V was pared by 0 bases and J by 3 bases, with 10 bases between. CDR3 sequence: CASSLAVSYYNEQFF. CDR3 sequence (DNA): TGTGCCAGCAGCTTGGCAGTTTCATACTACAATGAGCAGTTCTTC.